This T cell receptor (beta chain) was sequenced for a study of control samples from healthy donors and cancer patients. Germline lookup yields CDR1 LGHNT and CDR2 FRNRAP. This CDR3 has 12 residues. Trimming shortened V by 0 bases and J by 12 bases, and 10 bases separated the two germline ends. Sequenced by immunoSEQ multiplex PCR; TCRdb stores in-frame clones only, minus some. The sample includes over 85,000 clones, roughly 80% of them seen just once. This chain uses TRBV12-5 with TRBJ2-3, with D unresolved. Sequencing was done on a sample of PBMCs. The origin of this receptor is a man aged 65 to 79 with lung cancer. The CDR3 loop reads CASGLVIPPQYF. The CDR3 region has the DNA TGTGCTAGTGGTTTGGTGATCCCCCCTCAGTATTTT.